This T cell receptor (beta chain) was sequenced during a study of CD8 T cells in Susac syndrome (dated by TCRdb to the late 2010s). Regarding the research as a whole: The study used repertoire sequencing to test whether antigen drove CD8+ T cell activation and differentiation in Susac syndrome. The clonality of the CD8+ T cell repertoire was compared across about 12 healthy donors, roughly 14 Susac syndrome patients and under 18 multiple sclerosis patients.

High-throughput TCR beta sequencing profiled peripheral blood CD8+ and CD4+ T cells from healthy donors, Susac syndrome patients and multiple sclerosis patients. Multiple sclerosis controls were treatment-naive patients with stable or active relapsing-remitting disease fulfilling revised McDonald criteria. CD8+ TEMRA cells were enriched by FACS, while bulk CD8+ and CD4+ T cells were purified by magnetic negative isolation. Blood was collected in EDTA tubes and processed within 24 hours, with PBMCs isolated through density gradient centrifugation. PBMCs intended for TCR sequencing were cryopreserved in liquid nitrogen and were subsequently thawed in a 37 degrees C water bath. Purity of sorted or isolated CD4+, CD8+ and CD8+ TEMRA cells was at least 90%. From the germline V gene, CDR1 is SQVTM and CDR2 is ANQGSEA. A distance of 13 bases separates the germline ends of V and J, which lose 1 base and 4 bases respectively. The CDR3 measures 14 amino acids from cysteine to phenylalanine. Only the CDR3 part of the read is kept: 42 bases, read in frame from the first base.

Summary of the overall study and its limitations: The number of individuals in the TCR sequencing and HLA analysis was recognized as being relatively small.

On this clonotype: The antigen it binds to is not known. No much larger clone exists at a distance of one base, and base qualities are not known.

RNA was extracted with the RNeasy kit and roughly 0.5 to 1 ug was reverse transcribed using random hexamers. The immunoSEQ multiplex PCR assay, covering 54 Vbeta and 13 Jbeta segments, was used to amplify TCR beta CDR3 regions. PCR amplification bias was corrected by using a synthetic template baseline for primer optimization and computational correction. On the study's bioinformatics: Only productive sequences were kept, with reads annotated to V, D and J genes according to IMGT and analyzed in immunoSEQ Analyzer. Clonality was calculated as one minus the Shannon entropy normalized by log2 of the number of productive unique sequences. Public and private clones were assessed among the 100 most prevalent clones of each patient and control. Susac-specific clones were defined as absent from healthy and MS cohorts, 800 to 1,200 published viral clones and other ImmuneACCESS disease sequences. The public reads were reprocessed in TCRdb via fastp at Q25 and MiXCR, keeping in-frame beta chains. Rows with one shared CDR3 protein collapse into an entry with the most common genes and DNA. TCRdb, not the original authors, processed these V and J calls. The sample yields fewer than 200,000 distinct CDR3 sequences; about 95% were counted once. The ten most abundant clones make up around 0.15% of the sample.

Rearrangement joined TRBV29-1 to TRBJ1-2; the D gene is perhaps TRBD1, from 6 matching bases. The sample consisted of CD8+ T cells from PBMCs. The TCR sequence derives from a human donor with multiple sclerosis. The CDR3 is CSVEGGGAGYGYTF. Read as DNA, the sequence is TGCAGCGTTGAAGGCGGGGGCGCGGGCTATGGCTACACCTTC.